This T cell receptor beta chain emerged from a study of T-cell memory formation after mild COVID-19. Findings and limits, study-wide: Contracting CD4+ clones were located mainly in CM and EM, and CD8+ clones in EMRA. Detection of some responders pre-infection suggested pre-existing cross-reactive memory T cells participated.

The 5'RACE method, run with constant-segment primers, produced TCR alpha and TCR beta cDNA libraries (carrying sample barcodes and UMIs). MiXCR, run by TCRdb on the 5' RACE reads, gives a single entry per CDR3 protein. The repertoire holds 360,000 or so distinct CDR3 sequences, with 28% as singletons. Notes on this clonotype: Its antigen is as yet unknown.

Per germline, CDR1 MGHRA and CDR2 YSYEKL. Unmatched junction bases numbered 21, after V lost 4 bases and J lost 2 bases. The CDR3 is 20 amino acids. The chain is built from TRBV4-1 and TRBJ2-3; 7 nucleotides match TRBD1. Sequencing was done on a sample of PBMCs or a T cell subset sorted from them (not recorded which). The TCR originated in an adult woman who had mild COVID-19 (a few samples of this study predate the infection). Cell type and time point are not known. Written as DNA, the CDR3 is TGCGCCAGCAGCCGGGCCCACTATAGGAGACAGGGCCCCGTCACAGATACGCAGTATTTT. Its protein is CASSRAHYRRQGPVTDTQYF.